This T cell receptor (beta chain) was obtained from a study of PD-1 blockade in classical Hodgkin lymphoma. Data came from immunoSEQ multiplex PCR; TCRdb stores just in-frame clones and leaves some out. The sample includes approximately 89,000 clones, 83% seen only once; the top ten take 17%. The time point denotes: cycle 4 day 1 (C4D1), after more than five weeks of nivolumab. Brentuximab vedotin exposure varied among the patients, all of whom had relapsed after autologous stem cell transplantation. The V gene end was trimmed by 3 bases and the J gene end by 2 bases; junction bases not matched to a gene: 3. Germline CDR1 is MDHEN and CDR2 is SYDVKM. The CDR3 loop spans 15 amino acids.

The sample in question was peripheral blood mononuclear cells (PBMCs), obtained before the fourth cycle of nivolumab. The V and J genes are TRBV28 and TRBJ2-1; 8 nucleotides line up with TRBD1. This receptor was obtained from a human donor with classical Hodgkin lymphoma. CDR3 region: CASSLNRGTYNEQFF. The CDR3 region has the DNA TGTGCCAGCAGTTTGAACAGGGGGACCTACAATGAGCAGTTCTTC.